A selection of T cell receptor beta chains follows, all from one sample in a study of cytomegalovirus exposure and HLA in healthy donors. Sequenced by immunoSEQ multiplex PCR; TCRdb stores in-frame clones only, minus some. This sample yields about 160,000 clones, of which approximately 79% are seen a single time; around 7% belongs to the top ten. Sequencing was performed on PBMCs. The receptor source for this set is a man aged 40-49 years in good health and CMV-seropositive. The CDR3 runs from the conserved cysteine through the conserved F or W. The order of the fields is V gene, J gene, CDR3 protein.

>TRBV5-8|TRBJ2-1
CASSPAGGAAYNEQFF
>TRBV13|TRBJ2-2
CASSPPEAVNTGELFF
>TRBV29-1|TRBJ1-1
CSVTLNTEAFF
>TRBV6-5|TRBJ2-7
CASSSDRGSYEQYF
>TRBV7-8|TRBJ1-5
CASSFGQGADQPQHF
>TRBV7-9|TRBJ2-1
CASSLSGQDRREQFF
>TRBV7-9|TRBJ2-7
CASSPNTGTAYEQYF
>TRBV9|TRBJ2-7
CASSVAGISYEQYF
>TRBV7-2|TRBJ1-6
CASSWRQDNSPLHF
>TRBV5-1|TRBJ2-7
CASSLPPGTGGEQYF
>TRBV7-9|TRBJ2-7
CASSPRDRVDEQYF
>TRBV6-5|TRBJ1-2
CASSYLTGTNYGYTF
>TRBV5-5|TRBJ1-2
CASSSGTELLPNYGYTF
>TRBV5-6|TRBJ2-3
CASSSIQGSTDTQYF
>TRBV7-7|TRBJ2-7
CASSLERGSSYEQYF
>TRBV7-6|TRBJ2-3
CASSLVVLAGGTDTQYF
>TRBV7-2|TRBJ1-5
CASSLGWATDLGQPQHF
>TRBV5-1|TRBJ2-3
CASSLPGQGGDTQYF
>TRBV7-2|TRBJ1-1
CASSLGGTGGNTEAFF
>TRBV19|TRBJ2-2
CAGGTGAGELFF
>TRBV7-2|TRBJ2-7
CASSIEPGQGSYEQYF
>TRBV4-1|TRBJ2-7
CASQDTGEQYF
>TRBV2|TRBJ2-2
CASSLTGELFF
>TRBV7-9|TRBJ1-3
CASSLVGARSGNTIYF
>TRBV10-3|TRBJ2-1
CAISDPAGGYNEQFF
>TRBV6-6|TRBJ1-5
CASSPRQGMGNQPQHF
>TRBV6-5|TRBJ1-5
CASSAGQYQPQHF
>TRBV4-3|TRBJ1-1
CASSQDLANTEAFF
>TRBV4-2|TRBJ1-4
CASSPTRDNNEKLFF
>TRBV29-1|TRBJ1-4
CSPGGGGEKLFF
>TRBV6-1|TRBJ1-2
CASSEGGGSWGYTF
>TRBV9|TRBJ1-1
CASSVTGTSNTEAFF
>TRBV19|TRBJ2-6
CASSPGQGNSGANVLTF
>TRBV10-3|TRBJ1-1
CAIRNQGNVGTEAFF
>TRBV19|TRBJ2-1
CASSTKGLRGYNEQFF
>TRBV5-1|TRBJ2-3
CASSLEWDRGQVLADTQYF
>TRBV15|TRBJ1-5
CATSRAGTGGQPQHF
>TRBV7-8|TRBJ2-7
CASSLYGYF
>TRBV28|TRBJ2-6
CASNAGVVGANVLTF
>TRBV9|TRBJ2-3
CASSVGGGAVADTQYF
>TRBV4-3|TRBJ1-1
CASSQDPGMNTEAFF
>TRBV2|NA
CASSKDRGSSYEQYF
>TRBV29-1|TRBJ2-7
CSCLTGNEQYF
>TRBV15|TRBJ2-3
CATSPRGRGSTDTQYF
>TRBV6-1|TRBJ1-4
CASSGQGTNEKLFF
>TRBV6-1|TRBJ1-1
CASSGQGTTSTEAFF